Below, 24 T cell receptor beta chains from the same sample are listed, as sequenced in a study of identical twins. TCRdb re-called the 5' RACE reads with MiXCR, one entry per CDR3 protein. The sample includes about 340,000 distinct CDR3 sequences, more than 9% of them seen just once. This sample was shared with a second study, whose subject was yellow fever vaccine responses in identical twins.

The sequencing sample was made of CD8+ T cells sorted from blood. The receptors here all came from a woman aged 18-30 years in good health.

This clonotype has at least ten counts. The chain has TRBV5-1 and TRBJ2-2, with D unclear. V lost 2 bases and J 1 base, leaving 6 bases between the germline ends. CDR3 length: 14 amino acids. The germline V gene encodes CDR1 SGHRS and CDR2 YFSETQ. The CDR3 DNA sequence: TGCGCCAGCAGCTTCGTCCGGAACACCGGGGAGCTGTTTTTT. Its translation is CASSFVRNTGELFF.

At least ten counts were recorded for this clonotype. The chain combines TRBV29-1 with TRBJ2-3, with D possibly matching TRBD2 (6 bases). The CDR3 has 13 amino acids. Deletions cut 3 bases from V and 0 bases from J, with 7 bases between. Germline values: CDR1 SQVTM, CDR2 ANQGSEA. This CDR3 is CSVERGSTDTQYF. In DNA, the CDR3 is TGCAGCGTTGAGCGGGGAAGCACAGATACGCAGTATTTT.

This clonotype was recorded many times. This chain links TRBV10-1 with TRBJ2-2; D is undetermined. The CDR3 length is 12 residues. Trimming took off 3 bases at V and 6 bases at J, with 5 bases between the two ends. CDR1 is WNHNN, CDR2 SYGVQD, per germline (reference sequence). CDR3 nucleotides: TGCGCCAGCAGTGAAGATCCCGGGGAGCTGTTTTTT. Translated, it gives CASSEDPGELFF.

Concerning this clonotype: Germline is not matched at one junction end, which may reflect a read error. The V gene is TRBV5-1, the J gene TRBJ1-2; D not certain. Germline CDR1 and CDR2: SGHRS and YFSETQ. The CDR3 extends over 14 amino acids. The CDR3 loop is CASSLAATNYGHTF. CDR3 sequence (DNA): TGCGCCAGCAGCTTGGCGGCTACTAACTATGGCCACACCTTC.

This rearrangement joins TRBV19 to TRBJ1-6; D unclear. The length of the CDR3 is 14 residues. Per germline, CDR1 LNHDA and CDR2 SQIVND (reference sequence). V lost 7 bases, J lost 9 bases, and 16 bases lay in between. CDR3 residues: CASTVTTSGSPLHF. For the CDR3, the DNA is TGTGCCAGTACCGTTACCACTTCGGGTTCACCCCTCCACTTT.

This clonotype was observed a handful of times. The chain links TRBV4-1 to TRBJ1-2, with 9 bases fitting TRBD1. CDR1 is MGHRA, CDR2 YSYEKL, per germline. CDR3 size: 16 residues. J was trimmed by 5 bases and V by 1 base; bases with no gene match: 8. The CDR3, as DNA: TGCGCCAGCAGCCAAGCAAATACAGGGGGCCATTATGGCTACACCTTC. Amino acid sequence: CASSQANTGGHYGYTF.

The chain combines TRBV21-1 with TRBJ2-2; the table's D call, TRBD1, has no DNA check behind it. TRBV21-1 is flagged as a pseudogene. The CDR3 extends over 15 amino acids. CDR3 protein: CASSTTGTNTGELFF. CDR3 DNA sequence: TGTGCCAGCAGCACAACAGGGACGAACACCGGGGAGCTGTTTTTT.

This clonotype came up a few times. The chain has TRBV5-1 and TRBJ2-1, with TRBD2 as a possible D gene (6 bases). Per the germline V gene, CDR1 is SGHRS and CDR2 is YFSETQ. The length of the CDR3 is 15 residues. The germline V and J ends were trimmed by 0 bases and 7 bases, with 14 bases remaining between them. The CDR3, as DNA: TGCGCCAGCAGCTTGGCCCTGGGGGGATGGAATGAGCAGTTCTTC. Its protein product is CASSLALGGWNEQFF.

For this clonotype: A read error may produce the germline difference seen at one junction end. The chain carries TRBV5-6 and TRBJ2-3; possibly TRBD2 for D (6 bases). The CDR3 has 15 residues. Germline CDR1 and CDR2: SGHDT and YYEEEE. This chain's CDR3 is CASCLVSGSTDTQYF. The CDR3 nucleotides are TGTGCCAGCTGCTTGGTTAGCGGATCCACAGATACGCAGTATTTT.

This chain connects TRBV12-3 or TRBV12-4 to TRBJ2-1; D ambiguous. The CDR3 extends over 13 amino acids. Trimming took off 5 bases at V and 10 bases at J, with 15 bases between the two ends. CDR3 sequence: CASSPSPAREQFF. In DNA, the CDR3 is TGTGCCAGCAGTCCGAGCCCCGCGCGGGAGCAGTTCTTC.

At least ten counts were recorded for this clonotype. The V gene is TRBV5-1, the J gene TRBJ1-2; maybe TRBD1 (6 bases). Germline CDR1 reads SGHRS; CDR2 reads YFSETQ. The CDR3 length is 16 residues. V shed 0 bases and J shed 6 bases, with 18 bases lying between them. CDR3 protein: CASSLGNREVGDGYTF. CDR3 sequence (DNA): TGCGCCAGCAGCTTGGGCAACAGGGAAGTGGGGGATGGCTACACCTTC.

This chain connects TRBV6-5 to TRBJ2-7, with a weak D call TRBD1 (6 bases). Germline lookup yields CDR1 MNHEY and CDR2 SVGAGI. The V end was cut by 2 bases, the J end by 2 bases, with 10 bases between. The CDR3 has 14 residues. The CDR3 coding sequence is TGTGCCAGCAGTTACCACGGACAGACCTACGAGCAGTACGTC. It encodes CASSYHGQTYEQYV.

This clonotype turned up a few times. V usage is TRBV25-1 and J usage is TRBJ2-7; D is uncertain. Per germline, CDR1 MGHDK and CDR2 SYGVNS. The length of the CDR3 is 12 residues. The V gene lost 5 bases and the J gene lost 4 bases, with 9 bases spanning the gap. The CDR3 coding sequence is TGTGCCAGCAGTTTTACGAATTACGAGCAGTACTTC. Amino acids: CASSFTNYEQYF.

This clonotype was observed a few times. The chain recombines TRBV9 with TRBJ1-4; D gene uncertain. This CDR3 has 12 residues. Trimming stripped 4 bases from V and 8 bases from J, with 9 bases between. The germline V gene has CDR1 SGDLS and CDR2 YYNGEE. CDR3 protein: CASSPHEEKLFF. The DNA of the CDR3 is TGTGCCAGCAGCCCCCACGAAGAAAAACTGTTTTTT.

This clonotype was seen more than once but under ten times. The chain has TRBV2 and TRBJ2-3; D is perhaps TRBD2 (5 bases). V lost 8 bases and J 1 base, leaving 19 bases between the germline ends. The CDR3 sequence is 16 residues long. Germline assignment: CDR1 SNHLY and CDR2 FYNNEI. The CDR3 DNA reads as TGTGCCAGCCTCCAGTTTCTACTGGGAGGCACAGATACGCAGTATTTT. Amino acid sequence: CASLQFLLGGTDTQYF.

In this sample, this clonotype turned up many times. This sequence joins TRBV4-1 and TRBJ1-5, with 10 bases fitting TRBD1. CDR3 size: 16 residues. J was trimmed by 4 bases and V by 1 base; bases with no gene match: 4. Per the germline V gene, CDR1 is MGHRA and CDR2 is YSYEKL. The CDR3 region has the DNA TGCGCCAGCAGCCAAGCCGGGACAGGGGTTAATCAGCCCCAGCATTTT. Its protein product is CASSQAGTGVNQPQHF.

In its sample, this clonotype was seen many times. The genes are TRBV5-1 and TRBJ2-2, with a tentative D call TRBD1 (5 bases). The CDR3 runs 14 residues. The V end lost 1 base, the J end lost 6 bases, and 10 bases lay between the germline ends. The germline gives CDR1 SGHRS, CDR2 YFSETQ. The CDR3 sequence is CASSLNQGSGELFF. CDR3 bases: TGCGCCAGCAGCTTGAATCAGGGCTCCGGGGAGCTGTTTTTT.

The chain carries TRBV4-1 and TRBJ1-1; no definite D call. V lost 1 base and J 8 bases, leaving 11 bases between the germline ends. Germline CDR1 MGHRA, CDR2 YSYEKL. The CDR3 extends over 13 amino acids. CDR3: CASSQAMGYEAFF. The CDR3 DNA follows: TGCGCCAGCAGCCAAGCGATGGGGTACGAAGCTTTCTTT.

The chain combines TRBV9 with TRBJ2-3, with unresolved D. In germline, CDR1 is SGDLS, CDR2 YYNGEE. V lost 4 bases to trimming and J lost 2 bases, with 14 bases between them. There are 15 residues in the CDR3. DNA for the CDR3: TGTGCCAGCAGCCCTTATGACGCGCACACAGATACGCAGTATTTT. Translation: CASSPYDAHTDTQYF.

This clonotype was counted at least ten times. The chain employs TRBV6-4 and TRBJ2-2, with 16 bases matching TRBD2. Trimming cost V 2 bases and J 2 bases; bases outside gene matches: 8. The CDR3 covers 20 residues. Germline CDR1 is MRHNA and CDR2 is SNTAGT. The CDR3 DNA sequence: TGTGCCAGCAGTGACACCCCCGGGACTAGCGGGGGGGCCAACACCGGGGAGCTGTTTTTT. As protein: CASSDTPGTSGGANTGELFF.

This clonotype came up a few times. The V gene is TRBV7-9, the J gene TRBJ2-7, with 8 bases aligning to TRBD2. Germline V gives CDR1 SEHNR, CDR2 FQNEAQ (reference sequence). The CDR3 is 15 residues long. V shed 0 bases, J shed 6 bases, and the junction held 7 bases outside the gene matches. Written as DNA, the CDR3 is TGTGCCAGCAGCTTAGCGGAGGGACTAGGACTCGAGCAGTACGTC. Protein: CASSLAEGLGLEQYV.

V gene TRBV5-1 combines with J gene TRBJ2-6, with TRBD1 matching 7 bases. Germline CDR1 SGHRS, CDR2 YFSETQ. Trimming cost V 4 bases and J 4 bases; bases outside gene matches: 5. The CDR3 contains 15 residues. The CDR3 loop is CASSPRGPGANVLTF. DNA for the CDR3: TGCGCCAGCAGCCCGAGGGGGCCCGGGGCCAACGTCCTGACTTTC.

V usage is TRBV7-8 and J usage is TRBJ2-2; D possibly corresponds to TRBD2 (5 bases). CDR1 and CDR2 (germline): SGHVS, FQNEAQ. CDR3 length: 15 residues. V lost 4 bases and J lost 5, with 14 bases in between. The CDR3 DNA is TGTGCCAGCAGCTATGATAGGAGGCGTACCGGGGAGCTGTTTTTT. This codes for CASSYDRRRTGELFF.

The CDR3: CASSLWGRGETQYF. CDR3 bases: TGTGCCAGCAGTTTATGGGGGAGGGGAGAGACCCAGTACTTC. This chain connects TRBV27 to TRBJ2-5; the match to TRBD2 covers 7 bases. V was pared by 1 base and J by 4 bases, with 3 bases of the junction left unmatched. This CDR3 contains 14 residues. Germline CDR1 MNHEY, CDR2 SMNVEV (reference sequence).